The rows below give T cell receptor beta chains drawn from one sample of a study of molecular identifiers for immune sequencing clone quantification. A single record per CDR3 protein comes from TCRdb applying MiXCR to the PCR reads. Of some 580,000 distinct CDR3 sequences detected, roughly 25% appear once; the ten largest clones hold about 0.84%. The specimen sequenced was naive CD8+ T cells from blood, with Jurkat cell RNA spiked in. The source of these receptors is a human donor in good health. Some libraries in this study had Jurkat cell RNA spiked in. CDR3s leave out the opening cysteine and the closing phenylalanine or tryptophan. The order of the fields is V gene, clone size, CDR3 protein. For some rows the clone size is stated as once, few or many, or as a class when expanded; others skip it.

TRBV28 . ASRDPGTAPCEQY
TRBV12-3/TRBV12-4 . ASSRGRGGSTDTQY
TRBV7-9 few ASSLGSGQETQY
TRBV4-3 . ASSRGISYEQY
TRBV27 many ASSSGPGIYEQY
TRBV9 few ASSQGGGSTDTQY
TRBV4-3 many ASSPDRGNNEKLF
TRBV19 few ASSIGGSKETQY
TRBV30 . AWSDSRGQETLY
TRBV20-1 few SALPMGQLNTEAF
TRBV28 many ASTISNQPQH
TRBV28 few ASSSQDRTGIGYT
TRBV7-9 few ASSWTVGNEQF
TRBV9 many ASSPPRLAGGLNTGELF
TRBV12-3/TRBV12-4 many ASSLDGEKLF
TRBV6-2/TRBV6-3 many ASSYLELPMNTEAF
TRBV9 . ASSSQDRNIQY
TRBV11-3 . ASSLDPASGGHEQF
TRBV5-6 many ASSMGQFQPQH
TRBV6-2/TRBV6-3 many ASSRTGTYGYT
TRBV29-1 many SVETPLGNTEAF
TRBV5-5 many ASSLGLDEKLF
TRBV7-2 many ASSSFRVAGAYEQY